The sequence of this TCR beta chain was determined in a study of early T cells in non-severe SARS-CoV-2 infection (dated by TCRdb to 2020 to 2022). About the study as a whole: Because TCR sequencing relied on bulk RNA taken from unsorted whole blood, pairing of alpha and beta chains was not possible. The paper as a whole reports these results and caveats: VDJdb matching was skewed toward anti-spike CD8 responses and likely underestimated virus-specific expansions by missing private and CD4 specificities.

Receptors were amplified or captured by 5' RACE. Data came from a NextSeq 500. Unique molecular identifiers were attached to individual cDNA molecules in the TCR library protocol so that sequencing error and PCR bias could be corrected. TCR alpha and beta chains were both sequenced, and the abundances of alpha and beta sequences in each sample were closely correlated with each other. As for the authors' bioinformatics: V gene, J gene and CDR3 annotation of TCR sequences was performed with Decombinator V4. Expanded TCRs were defined as changing significantly between any two time points under a Poisson model with p below 0.0001. TCR abundances were normalised to the total number of TCRs sequenced in each sample and reported as counts per million. TRAV1-2 paired with TRAJ12, TRAJ20 or TRAJ33 defined MAIT TCRs, while TRAV10 paired with TRAJ18 defined iNKT TCRs. A search of VDJdb, accessed on 1 November 2021, was run for TCRs annotated to CMV, EBV and SARS-CoV-2, with TCRs annotated for multiple antigens excluded. Starting from the raw public reads, TCRdb applied fastp trimming at Q25, assembled clones with MiXCR and retained in-frame beta chains. Rows are combined by CDR3 protein, so each entry shows the most common genes and DNA. TCRdb, rather than the study authors, made the V and J calls. The sample table lists more than 75,000 distinct CDR3 sequences, roughly an eighth of them with a count of one. Of the sample, around 6% falls within the top ten clones.

A case-control design nested within a healthcare worker cohort in London, UK, was used, with weekly nasopharyngeal swab PCR tests and blood sampling performed. Healthcare workers were recruited between 23 and 31 March 2020, during the week of the UK lockdown, and were followed weekly for up to about 15 weeks. The CDR3 numbers 14 residues from cysteine through phenylalanine. CDR3 DNA only is kept here, 42 bases in frame from base 1. CDR1 SGHDT and CDR2 YYEEEE are derived from the germline V gene. The junction carries 9 bases between V and J, which are trimmed by 0 bases and 8 bases respectively. This clonotype came up a few times. The target of this receptor is not known. No base quality values were provided; no much bigger clone lies one nucleotide off.

Sequencing used whole blood. The sequence links TRBV5-6 to TRBJ2-6; TRBD2 might be the D gene, on 5 matching bases. The origin of this receptor is an adult who was a healthcare worker with PCR-confirmed SARS-CoV-2 infection or an uninfected control (not recorded which). The DNA sequence is as follows: TGTGCCAGCAGCTTGGCCCGGGGATCCAACGTCCTGACTTTC. Translation gives CASSLARGSNVLTF.